A selection of T cell receptor beta chains follows, all from one sample in a study of beta chain features in type 1 diabetes. The data were produced by immunoSEQ multiplex PCR, yet TCRdb's version contains in-frame clones alone and is incomplete. The sample yields nearly 250,000 clones, around 68% seen once. The sequencing input was naive CD4+ T cells from blood. These receptors were taken from a man between 25 and 39 years old in good health. Both conserved end residues are part of each CDR3. Fields, in order: CDR3 length, clone size, V gene, J gene, CDR3 protein. Size values are once, few and many counts, or a class for expanded clones, and some rows have none.

length: 12; size: NA; V: TRBV29-1; J: TRBJ2-5; CDR3: CSVEQGRETQYF
length: 14; size: NA; V: TRBV29-1; J: TRBJ2-3; CDR3: CSVGKLAGTDTQYF
length: 14; size: NA; V: TRBV6-5; J: TRBJ2-5; CDR3: CASSYSPGREAQYF
length: 13; size: NA; V: TRBV30; J: TRBJ2-5; CDR3: CAWSVSSRETQYF
length: 15; size: NA; V: TRBV30; J: TRBJ1-1; CDR3: CAWSSGLPPSGEAFF
length: 16; size: NA; V: TRBV5-1; J: TRBJ2-4; CDR3: CASSLSNQGSKNIQYF
length: 14; size: few; V: TRBV30; J: TRBJ2-1; CDR3: CAWCPIVSYNEQFF
length: 11; size: NA; V: TRBV4-1; J: TRBJ2-7; CDR3: CASSHFGEQYF
length: 12; size: few; V: TRBV29-1; J: TRBJ2-7; CDR3: CSVGPSPYEQYF
length: 13; size: NA; V: TRBV28; J: TRBJ2-5; CDR3: CASSSGQQETQYF
length: 14; size: NA; V: TRBV29-1; J: TRBJ2-3; CDR3: CSVDDGIGTDTQYF
length: 16; size: NA; V: TRBV28; J: TRBJ2-1; CDR3: CASIPLPGQGDNEQFF
length: 13; size: NA; V: TRBV29-1; J: TRBJ1-1; CDR3: CSVEGLMNTEAFF
length: 15; size: NA; V: TRBV2; J: TRBJ1-6; CDR3: CASSARRPGGSPLHF
length: 15; size: NA; V: TRBV15; J: TRBJ1-2; CDR3: CATSTGTGANYGYTF
length: 13; size: NA; V: TRBV29-1; J: TRBJ2-7; CDR3: CSVEELAGGEQYF
length: 12; size: NA; V: TRBV2; J: TRBJ1-1; CDR3: CASSEKDTEAFF
length: 16; size: NA; V: TRBV7-2; J: TRBJ2-3; CDR3: CASSSGLAGGTDTQYF
length: 11; size: few; V: TRBV29-1; J: TRBJ2-3; CDR3: CSVERGYTQYF
length: 13; size: once; V: TRBV7-2; J: TRBJ1-1; CDR3: CASSSSLNTEAFF
length: 15; size: NA; V: TRBV7-2; J: TRBJ2-1; CDR3: CASSEGLAGVGEQFF
length: 12; size: NA; V: TRBV30; J: TRBJ2-7; CDR3: CAWSFQAGEQYF
length: 14; size: once; V: TRBV6-5; J: TRBJ2-1; CDR3: CASSYHVSYNEQFF
length: 14; size: NA; V: TRBV25-1; J: TRBJ1-2; CDR3: CASSEYSGNYGYTF
length: 16; size: NA; V: TRBV9; J: TRBJ1-2; CDR3: CASSVDRDRANYGYTF
length: 12; size: NA; V: TRBV6-5; J: TRBJ2-3; CDR3: CASSYNTDTQYF
length: 14; size: NA; V: TRBV6-5; J: TRBJ2-2; CDR3: CASSRGRATGELFF
length: 15; size: once; V: TRBV25-1; J: TRBJ2-1; CDR3: CASAVPGQGDDEQFF
length: 16; size: NA; V: TRBV5-1; J: TRBJ2-1; CDR3: CASSFERSSSYNEQFF
length: 13; size: few; V: TRBV30; J: TRBJ1-5; CDR3: CAWSMDRDQPQHF
length: 13; size: few; V: TRBV30; J: TRBJ1-1; CDR3: CAWRSYQGAEAFF
length: 15; size: NA; V: TRBV6-6; J: TRBJ2-7; CDR3: CASSTSGTGGNEQYF
length: 11; size: NA; V: TRBV30; J: TRBJ1-1; CDR3: CAWSVLGEAFF
length: 12; size: NA; V: TRBV6-1; J: TRBJ2-2; CDR3: CASKAVTGELFF
length: 14; size: NA; V: TRBV5-1; J: TRBJ2-5; CDR3: CASSVTDRRETQYF
length: 11; size: NA; V: TRBV6-1; J: TRBJ2-5; CDR3: CASSDRETQYF
length: 16; size: NA; V: TRBV7-6; J: TRBJ2-1; CDR3: CASSSVGYGSYNEQFF
length: 13; size: NA; V: TRBV6-1; J: TRBJ2-3; CDR3: CAISSGVLDTQYF
length: 14; size: NA; V: TRBV7-2; J: TRBJ2-7; CDR3: CASSMSGQTYEQYF
length: 14; size: NA; V: TRBV30; J: TRBJ2-1; CDR3: CAWTLLAGHNEQFF
length: 14; size: once; V: TRBV30; J: TRBJ1-5; CDR3: CAWSGDRQYQPQHF
length: 12; size: NA; V: TRBV2; J: TRBJ2-1; CDR3: CASSENRPPGFF
length: 15; size: NA; V: TRBV30; J: TRBJ2-3; CDR3: CAWRPTSGGADTQYF
length: 14; size: NA; V: TRBV30; J: TRBJ2-1; CDR3: CAWSGPGLAPRPVF
length: 15; size: NA; V: TRBV13; J: TRBJ2-1; CDR3: CASIERTSGSHEQFF
length: 14; size: NA; V: TRBV29-1; J: TRBJ2-3; CDR3: CSVVAQASTDTQYF
length: 14; size: NA; V: TRBV27; J: TRBJ2-2; CDR3: CASTSTGGGGELFF
length: 15; size: NA; V: TRBV9; J: TRBJ2-2; CDR3: CASSAPRANTGELFF
length: 15; size: NA; V: TRBV30; J: TRBJ2-3; CDR3: CAWSVAAGAWDTQYF
length: 11; size: NA; V: TRBV10-3; J: TRBJ2-7; CDR3: CAIRGNYEQYF
length: 15; size: once; V: TRBV7-2; J: TRBJ2-1; CDR3: CASSRSGPYYNEQFF
length: 17; size: NA; V: TRBV5-1; J: TRBJ2-4; CDR3: CASSPLLSQGGQNIQYF
length: 16; size: few; V: TRBV14; J: TRBJ2-2; CDR3: CASSLDSRGFTGELFF
length: 15; size: NA; V: TRBV15; J: TRBJ1-2; CDR3: CATSRDISTNYGYTF